The 3 T cell receptor beta chains presented below share a single source sample, sequenced in a study of cytomegalovirus exposure and HLA in healthy donors. In the PCR, 60 Vbeta and 13 Jbeta primers were used. This table comes from immunoSEQ multiplex PCR, and its TCRdb copy is limited to in-frame clones, with some not included. The sample comprises roughly 160,000 clones, over 80% of which are singletons, and around 1.3% rests with the top ten. The specimen sequenced was PBMCs. Receptors originate from a boy aged 2 to 9 in good health and CMV-seronegative.

In its sample, this clone was seen once. V is TRBV13 and J is TRBJ1-1; 8 bases fit TRBD1. The ends lost 5 bases at V and 4 bases at J; junction bases unmatched: 12. Germline V gives CDR1 PRHDT, CDR2 FYEKMQ (reference sequence). This CDR3 spans 16 amino acids. CDR3 sequence: CASSLGQGRGGTEAFF. The CDR3 bases are TGTGCCAGCAGCCTTGGACAGGGTAGGGGGGGCACTGAAGCTTTCTTT.

The V and J genes are TRBV4-3 and TRBJ1-1; D is undetermined. V lost 0 bases to trimming and J lost 4 bases, with 9 bases between them. The germline V gene encodes CDR1 LGHNA and CDR2 YSLEER. The CDR3 is 14 residues long. The CDR3, as DNA: TGCGCCAGCAGCCAAGATCCGCGGGGCACTGAAGCTTTCTTT. This encodes CASSQDPRGTEAFF.

The chain employs TRBV5-6 and TRBJ1-4; unclear D gene. Looked up from germline, CDR1 is SGHDT and CDR2 is YYEEEE. The V end lost 1 base, the J end lost 6 bases, and 10 bases lay between the germline ends. This CDR3 has 14 residues. In DNA, the CDR3 is TGTGCCAGCAGCTTGAGAGGAGGCGATGAAAAACTGTTTTTT. Protein product: CASSLRGGDEKLFF.